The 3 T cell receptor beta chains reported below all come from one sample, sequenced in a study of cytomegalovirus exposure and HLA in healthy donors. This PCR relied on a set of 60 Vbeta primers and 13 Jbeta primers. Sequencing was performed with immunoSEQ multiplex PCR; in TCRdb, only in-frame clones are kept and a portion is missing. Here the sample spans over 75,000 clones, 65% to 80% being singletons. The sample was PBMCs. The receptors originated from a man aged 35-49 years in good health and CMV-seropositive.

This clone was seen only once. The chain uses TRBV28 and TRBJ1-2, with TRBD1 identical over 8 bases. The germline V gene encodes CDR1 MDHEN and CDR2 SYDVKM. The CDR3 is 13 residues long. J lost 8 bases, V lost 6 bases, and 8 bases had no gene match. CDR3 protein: CASRPQGASGYTF. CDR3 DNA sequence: TGTGCCAGCAGGCCCCAGGGGGCTAGCGGCTACACCTTC.

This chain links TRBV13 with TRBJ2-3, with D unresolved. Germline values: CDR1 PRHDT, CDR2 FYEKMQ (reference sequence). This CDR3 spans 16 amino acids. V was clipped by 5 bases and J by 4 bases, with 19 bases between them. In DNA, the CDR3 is TGTGCCAGCAGCCCCTCCCCGGGTTGGCGGTCAGATACGCAGTATTTT. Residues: CASSPSPGWRSDTQYF.

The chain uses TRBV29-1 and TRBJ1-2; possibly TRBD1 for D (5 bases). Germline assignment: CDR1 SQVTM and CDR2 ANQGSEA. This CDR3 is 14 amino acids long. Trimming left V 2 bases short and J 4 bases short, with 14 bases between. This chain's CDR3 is CSVELGGEAYGYTF. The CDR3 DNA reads TGCAGCGTTGAACTTGGGGGGGAAGCCTATGGCTACACCTTC.